Following are 23 T cell receptor beta chains from one sample sequenced in a study of Ad26.COV2.S vaccination and SARS-CoV-2 variants. Profiling relied on immunoSEQ multiplex PCR, and the TCRdb table lists in-frame clones only, not all of them. The sample yields about 400,000 clones, around 91% seen once. Stated treatment: roughly 20 received Ad26.COV2.S at low or high dose, single or two shots; several received placebo; per-sample allocation not given. Each sample was drawn 63 days after the first injection (of vaccine or placebo). The material was peripheral blood, obtained in a trial of Ad26.COV2.S vaccine versus placebo. The receptors stem from a person between 18 and 59 years old who received the Ad26.COV2.S COVID-19 vaccine or a placebo.

In DNA form, the CDR3 reads TGTGCCAGCAGCCAACAGGAGGGACTAGCGATAGAGACCCAGTACTTC. Its translation is CASSQQEGLAIETQYF. The rearrangement uses TRBV14 and TRBJ2-5; TRBD2 agrees at 10 bases. The CDR3 consists of 16 residues. Germline loops: CDR1 SGHDN, CDR2 FVKESK. V gave up 2 bases and J gave up 4 bases; unmatched junction bases: 7. Full variable domain (remainder filled in from reference TRBV14 and TRBJ2-5): EAGVTQFPSHSVIEKGQTVTLRCDPISGHDNLYWYRRVMGKEIKFLLHFVKESKQDESGMPNNRFLAERTGGTYSTLKVQPAELEDSGVYFCASSQQEGLAIETQYFGPGTRLLVL.

The genes are TRBV30 and TRBJ1-6, with 7 positions matching TRBD1. The CDR3 covers 14 residues. In germline, CDR1 is GTSNPN, CDR2 SVGIG (reference sequence). Trimming removed 1 base from V and 12 bases from J; junction bases left unmatched: 9. The CDR3 DNA follows: TGTGCCTGGAGTGCTGGGACAGTCAATAGACCCCTCCACTTT. Translated: CAWSAGTVNRPLHF.

The rearrangement uses TRBV5-1 and TRBJ2-3; tentative D call: TRBD1 (5 bases). The CDR3 has 15 amino acids. Per germline, CDR1 SGHRS and CDR2 YFSETQ. V lost 1 base, J lost 2 bases, and 11 bases lay in between. For the CDR3, the DNA is TGCGCCAGCAGCTTGAAAGGGGCTGCCACAGATACGCAGTATTTT. Its translation: CASSLKGAATDTQYF.

This clone has only a few counts. V is TRBV7-3 and J is TRBJ1-2; no definite D call. This CDR3 contains 13 residues. Trimming cost V 5 bases and J 9 bases, with 16 bases left between them. CDR1 SGHTA and CDR2 FQGTGA come from the germline V gene. The CDR3 DNA reads as TGTGCCAGCAGCCCGAGCGGGCAACAACGCTACACCTTC. Amino acid sequence: CASSPSGQQRYTF.

V and J are TRBV12-3 or TRBV12-4 and TRBJ1-1, with a possible D match to TRBD1 (6 bases). V was clipped by 6 bases and J by 3 bases, with 8 bases between them. CDR3 size: 12 residues. The CDR3 coding sequence is TGTGCCAGCAGCAACAGGGACACTGAAGCTTTCTTT. Amino acid sequence: CASSNRDTEAFF.

CDR3 amino acids: CASTRPARGDYEQYF. DNA for the CDR3: TGTGCCAGCACCCGACCTGCTCGGGGGGACTACGAGCAGTACTTC. V gene TRBV28 combines with J gene TRBJ2-7; 7 nucleotides match TRBD2. The CDR3 extends over 15 amino acids. The germline CDR1 and CDR2 sequences are MDHEN and SYDVKM. Trimming cost V 7 bases and J 3 bases; bases outside gene matches: 12.

The chain recombines TRBV5-1 with TRBJ1-2, with 7 bases aligning to TRBD1. Germline values: CDR1 SGHRS, CDR2 YFSETQ. The CDR3 has 14 amino acids. The V and J ends lost 3 bases and 5 bases, in that order; junction bases with no gene match: 7. CDR3 protein: CASSSAGTDYGYTF. As DNA, the CDR3 is TGCGCCAGCAGCTCCGCCGGGACAGATTATGGCTACACCTTC.

This chain joins TRBV5-1 and TRBJ2-7, with TRBD2 matching 9 bases. The CDR3 has 15 residues. Germline assignment: CDR1 SGHRS and CDR2 YFSETQ. V lost 0 bases and J lost 5; bases outside the gene matches: 6. CDR3 in DNA: TGCGCCAGCAGCTTGGGAGTAGCGGGAGCCCACGAGCAGTACTTC. Its translation is CASSLGVAGAHEQYF.

The genes are TRBV11-3 and TRBJ2-2, with D tentatively TRBD1 or TRBD2 (5 bases each). The CDR3 has 14 residues. Trimming pared 6 bases from V and 3 bases from J, leaving 11 bases between. Germline V gives CDR1 SGHNT, CDR2 YENEEA. The CDR3 nucleotides are TGTGCCAGCAGTCCAGGGAGCGACACCGGGGAGCTGTTTTTT. It yields the protein CASSPGSDTGELFF.

The rearrangement links TRBV6-5 to TRBJ1-2; maybe TRBD1 (5 bases). In germline, CDR1 is MNHEY, CDR2 SVGAGI. V gave up 5 bases and J gave up 0 bases, with 13 bases separating them. The CDR3 totals 15 residues. CDR3 DNA: TGTGCCAGCAGTCATCGGGACGGCACTAACTATGGCTACACCTTC. This sequence encodes CASSHRDGTNYGYTF.

The chain uses TRBV5-4 and TRBJ1-2, with 8 bases aligning to TRBD1. This CDR3 has 15 residues. The V segment lost 4 bases and the J segment 2 bases; nucleotides outside the gene matches: 7. Per the germline V gene, CDR1 is SGHNT and CDR2 is YYREEE (reference sequence). CDR3 protein: CASSPRDRPNYGYTF. In DNA form, the CDR3 reads TGTGCCAGCAGCCCCCGGGACAGGCCGAACTATGGCTACACCTTC.

The V call is TRBV9, the J call TRBJ1-4, with unresolved D. The V and J ends lost 0 bases and 3 bases respectively, with 9 bases between them. CDR1 is SGDLS, CDR2 YYNGEE, per germline. CDR3 size: 15 residues. CDR3 sequence (DNA): TGTGCCAGCAGCGTAGATGGCAGCCCTAATGAAAAACTGTTTTTT. It translates to CASSVDGSPNEKLFF.

This rearrangement joins TRBV5-6 to TRBJ2-3; D unclear. The germline gives CDR1 SGHDT, CDR2 YYEEEE. V lost 4 bases, J lost 0 bases, and 6 bases lay in between. CDR3 length: 13 residues. The CDR3 sequence: CASSTSSTDTQYF. In nucleotides, the CDR3 is TGTGCCAGCAGCACATCTAGCACAGATACGCAGTATTTT.

DNA of the CDR3: TGCAGCGTTGGGAACAGGAACGAGCAGTACTTC. Encoded protein: CSVGNRNEQYF. This sequence joins TRBV29-1 and TRBJ2-7, with D perhaps matching TRBD1 (5 bases). The CDR3 is 11 residues long. Trimming shortened V by 4 bases and J by 5 bases, and 9 bases separated the two germline ends. Germline V CDR1 and CDR2: SQVTM, ANQGSEA.

The chain couples TRBV7-9 to TRBJ2-1; D may be TRBD1 or TRBD2 (5 bases each). CDR3 size: 12 residues. CDR1 and CDR2 (germline): SEHNR, FQNEAQ (reference sequence). The V and J ends lost 1 base and 8 bases respectively, with 6 bases between them. The CDR3 loop reads CASSLVGDEQFF. The CDR3 nucleotides read TGTGCCAGCAGCTTAGTGGGGGATGAGCAGTTCTTC.

This rearrangement joins TRBV15 to TRBJ2-1; TRBD2 matches at 11 bases. CDR3 size: 16 residues. The ends lost 3 bases at V and 5 bases at J; junction bases unmatched: 6. Germline V gives CDR1 LNHNV, CDR2 YYDKDF (reference sequence). CDR3 coding DNA: TGTGCCACCAGCAGTTGGACTAGCGGGTCCCACAATGAGCAGTTCTTC. Its translation is CATSSWTSGSHNEQFF.

This rearrangement joins TRBV27 to TRBJ2-1, with 8 nucleotides matching TRBD2. CDR3 size: 16 residues. Trimming cost V 4 bases and J 9 bases; bases outside gene matches: 14. Germline V gene sequence: CDR1 MNHEY, CDR2 SMNVEV (reference sequence). In DNA form, the CDR3 reads TGTGCCAGCAGTTCGCTCTTCACCGGGAGGGCGAGTGAGCAGTTCTTC. It specifies CASSSLFTGRASEQFF.

The gene calls are TRBV18 and TRBJ2-7; 10 nucleotides match TRBD1. Trimming cost V 6 bases and J 2 bases; bases outside gene matches: 13. Germline assignment: CDR1 KGHSH and CDR2 LQKENI. The CDR3 length is 17 residues. Here the CDR3 reads CASSHRIPGQGTYEQYF. The CDR3 DNA reads TGTGCCAGCTCGCATCGTATTCCGGGACAGGGGACCTACGAGCAGTACTTC.

The rearrangement joins TRBV10-3 to TRBJ2-3; tentatively, D is TRBD2 (6 bases). Germline V gene data show CDR1 as ENHRY and CDR2 as SYGVKD. The V end lost 3 bases, the J end lost 0 bases, and 10 bases lay between the germline ends. The length of the CDR3 is 15 residues. The CDR3 protein is CAISEERASTDTQYF. Here the CDR3 DNA reads TGTGCCATCAGTGAAGAGCGGGCTAGCACAGATACGCAGTATTTT.

This chain links TRBV24-1 with TRBJ2-3; 9 bases line up with TRBD1. Germline loops: CDR1 KGHDR, CDR2 SFDVKD. This CDR3 has 14 amino acids. V dropped 11 bases and J dropped 4; count of bases not matched to a gene: 9. The CDR3 coding sequence is TGTGCCAAGCCCGGACAGGGGTTGCCAGATACGCAGTATTTT. This codes for CAKPGQGLPDTQYF.

The table lists this clone with a count of one. The rearrangement uses TRBV4-1 and TRBJ2-3; 12 nucleotides agree with TRBD2. V gave up 0 bases and J gave up 6 bases; unmatched junction bases: 4. Germline CDR1 and CDR2: MGHRA and YSYEKL. The CDR3 runs to 16 residues. CDR3 in amino acids: CASSQDLAGGADTQYF. The CDR3 DNA reads as TGCGCCAGCAGCCAAGATCTAGCGGGAGGGGCGGATACGCAGTATTTT.

This clone has only a few counts. The rearrangement links TRBV7-8 to TRBJ2-3; 12 bases are shared with TRBD2. Germline CDR1 and CDR2: SGHVS and FQNEAQ. The CDR3 is 15 residues long. Losses at the gene ends were 1 base for V and 5 bases for J; bases not matched to a gene: 1. The CDR3 loop is CASSLGGLAGDTQYF. CDR3 DNA sequence: TGTGCCAGCAGCTTAGGGGGACTAGCGGGAGATACGCAGTATTTT.

CDR3 loop: CASSQGSLGAMNTEAFF. CDR3 sequence (DNA): TGCGCCAGCAGCCAAGGCTCCCTCGGGGCAATGAACACTGAAGCTTTCTTT. This chain uses TRBV4-1 with TRBJ1-1; D possibly corresponds to TRBD1 (5 bases). Germline V gives CDR1 MGHRA, CDR2 YSYEKL. This CDR3 comprises 17 residues. The ends were cut back, 1 base at V and 0 bases at J, with 15 bases in the middle.